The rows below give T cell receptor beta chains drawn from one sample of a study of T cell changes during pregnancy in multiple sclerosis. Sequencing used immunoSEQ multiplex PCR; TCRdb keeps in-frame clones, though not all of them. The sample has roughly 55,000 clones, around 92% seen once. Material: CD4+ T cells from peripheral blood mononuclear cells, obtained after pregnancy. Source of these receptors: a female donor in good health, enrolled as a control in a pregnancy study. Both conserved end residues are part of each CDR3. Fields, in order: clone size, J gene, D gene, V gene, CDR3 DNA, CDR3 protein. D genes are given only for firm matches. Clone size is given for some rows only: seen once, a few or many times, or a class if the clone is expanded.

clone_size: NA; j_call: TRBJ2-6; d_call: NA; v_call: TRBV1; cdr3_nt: TGCACCAGCAGCCAATCGGCGGGCTCTGGGGCCAACGTCCTGACTTTC; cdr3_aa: CTSSQSAGSGANVLTF
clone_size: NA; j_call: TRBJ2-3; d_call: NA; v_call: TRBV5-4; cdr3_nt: TGTGCCAGCAGCTTGGGTCTTGGGGCCCGGGCAGATACGCAGTATTTT; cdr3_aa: CASSLGLGARADTQYF
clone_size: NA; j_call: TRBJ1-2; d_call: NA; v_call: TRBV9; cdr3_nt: TGTGCCAGCAGCCCGTCACAGGGCCCGGCTAGGCCCACCTTC; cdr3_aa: CASSPSQGPARPTF
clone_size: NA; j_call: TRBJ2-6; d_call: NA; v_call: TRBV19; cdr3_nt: TGTGCCAGTAGTAATGGAGGGTCTGGGGCCAACGTCCTGACTTTC; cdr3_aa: CASSNGGSGANVLTF
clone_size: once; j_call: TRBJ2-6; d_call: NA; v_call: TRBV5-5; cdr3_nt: TGTGCCAGCAGCTCGCCGACAGTTAGTCCTGGGGCCAACGTCCTGACTTTC; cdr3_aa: CASSSPTVSPGANVLTF
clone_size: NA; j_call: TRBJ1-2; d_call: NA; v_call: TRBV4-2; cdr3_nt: TGTGCCAGCAGCCAAGAGAGGGCGGGCTATGGCTACACCTTC; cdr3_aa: CASSQERAGYGYTF
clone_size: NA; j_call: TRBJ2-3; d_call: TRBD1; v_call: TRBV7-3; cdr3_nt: TGTGCCAGCAGCTCAACCCGGGACAGGGGCTCAGATACGCAGTATTTT; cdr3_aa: CASSSTRDRGSDTQYF
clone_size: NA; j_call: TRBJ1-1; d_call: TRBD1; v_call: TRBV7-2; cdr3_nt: TGTGCCAGCAGGAATGGACAGGGATACACTGAAGCTTTCTTT; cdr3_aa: CASRNGQGYTEAFF
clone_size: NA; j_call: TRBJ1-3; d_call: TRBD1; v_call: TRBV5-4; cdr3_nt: TGTGCCAGCAGCTTCCGGAGGGGGACAGCTTCTGGAAACACCATATATTTT; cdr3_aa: CASSFRRGTASGNTIYF
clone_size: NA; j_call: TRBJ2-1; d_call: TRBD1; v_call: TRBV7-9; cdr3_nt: TGTGCCAGCAGGGGACAGGGGGTAAACAATGAACAGTTCTTC; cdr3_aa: CASRGQGVNNEQFF
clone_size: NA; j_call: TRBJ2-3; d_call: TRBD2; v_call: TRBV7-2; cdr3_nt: TGTGCCAGCAAAGAGCTAGCGGCGCTGCAAGATACGCAGTATTTT; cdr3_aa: CASKELAALQDTQYF
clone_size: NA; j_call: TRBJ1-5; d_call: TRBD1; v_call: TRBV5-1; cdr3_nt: TGCGCCAGCAGCTTGGGGGGACAGTATCAGCCCCAGCATTTT; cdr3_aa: CASSLGGQYQPQHF
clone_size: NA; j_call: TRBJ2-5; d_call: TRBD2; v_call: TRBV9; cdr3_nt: TGTGCCAGCAGCGTGGGAGGGGCCGGGGAGACCCAGTACTTC; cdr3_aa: CASSVGGAGETQYF
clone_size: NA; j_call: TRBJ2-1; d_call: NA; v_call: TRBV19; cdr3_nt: TGTGCCACTATTCTTCCGAACAATGAGCAGTTCTTC; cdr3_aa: CATILPNNEQFF
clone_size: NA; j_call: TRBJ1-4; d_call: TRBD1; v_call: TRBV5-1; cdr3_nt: TGCGCCAGCAGCTTTCAGGGGGCGAATGAAAAACTGTTTTTT; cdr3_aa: CASSFQGANEKLFF
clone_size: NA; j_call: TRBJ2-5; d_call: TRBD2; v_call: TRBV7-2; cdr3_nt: TGTGCCAGCAGCTTACCTCGGACTAGCGGGGGGCCCCAGCAGAACTTC; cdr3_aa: CASSLPRTSGGPQQNF
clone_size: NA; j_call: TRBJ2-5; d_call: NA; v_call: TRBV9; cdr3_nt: TGTGCCAGCAGCGTAGACACCCCCAGGAGGGGACGTGGGGAGACCCAGTACTTC; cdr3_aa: CASSVDTPRRGRGETQYF
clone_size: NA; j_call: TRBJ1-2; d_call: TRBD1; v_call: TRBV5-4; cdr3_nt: TGTGCCAGCAGCTCGGGACAGCGGAACTATGGCTACACCTTC; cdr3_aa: CASSSGQRNYGYTF
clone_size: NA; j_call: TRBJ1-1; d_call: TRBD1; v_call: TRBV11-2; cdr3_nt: TGTGCCAGCAGCTTAGGACAGGGCAGGCGCCTGGGCACTGAAGCTTTCTTT; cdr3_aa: CASSLGQGRRLGTEAFF
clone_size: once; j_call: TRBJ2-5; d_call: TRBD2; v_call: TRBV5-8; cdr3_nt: TGTGCCAGCAGCTCGAGACTAGCGGGGGGAGAGACCCAGTACTTC; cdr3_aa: CASSSRLAGGETQYF
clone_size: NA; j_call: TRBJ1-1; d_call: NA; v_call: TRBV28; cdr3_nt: TGTGCCAGCAGTTCCCCGCACAGTGCGAACACTGAAGCTTTCTTT; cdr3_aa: CASSSPHSANTEAFF
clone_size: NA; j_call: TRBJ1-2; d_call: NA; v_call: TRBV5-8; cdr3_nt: TGTGCCAGCAGCTTACGGACAGAGGGCTATGGCTACACCTTC; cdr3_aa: CASSLRTEGYGYTF
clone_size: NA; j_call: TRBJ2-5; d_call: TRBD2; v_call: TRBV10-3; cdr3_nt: TGTGCCATCAGAGACGGACTAGCGGGGGCCCAAGAGACCCAGTACTTC; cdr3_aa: CAIRDGLAGAQETQYF
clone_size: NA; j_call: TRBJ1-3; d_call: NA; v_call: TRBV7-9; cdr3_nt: TGTGCCAGCAGCTTCTACGGGGGAAACACCATATATTTT; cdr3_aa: CASSFYGGNTIYF
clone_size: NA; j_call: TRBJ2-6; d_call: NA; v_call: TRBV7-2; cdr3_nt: TGTGCCAGCAGCCCCCGCCCAGGGACAGGGGCCAACGTCCTGACTTTC; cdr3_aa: CASSPRPGTGANVLTF
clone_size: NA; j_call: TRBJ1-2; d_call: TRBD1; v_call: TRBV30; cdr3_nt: TGTGCCTGGAGTGACAGGGGTCTGAGCGGCTACACCTTC; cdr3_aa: CAWSDRGLSGYTF
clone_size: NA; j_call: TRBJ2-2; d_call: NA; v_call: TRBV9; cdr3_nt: TGTGCCAGCAGCTTCCTAGCGACGAACACCGGGGAGCTGTTTTTT; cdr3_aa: CASSFLATNTGELFF
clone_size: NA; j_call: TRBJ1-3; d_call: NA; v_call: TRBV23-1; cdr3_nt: TGCGCCAGCAGTCACACGGGGGGGCAGTTCTCTGGAAACACCATATATTTT; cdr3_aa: CASSHTGGQFSGNTIYF
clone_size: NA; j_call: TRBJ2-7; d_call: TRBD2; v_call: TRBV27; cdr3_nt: TGTGCCAGCAGTTTCAGGGCACTAGCGGGGGGGCCCATCACCCAAGGCTACGAGCAGTACTTC; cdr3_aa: CASSFRALAGGPITQGYEQYF
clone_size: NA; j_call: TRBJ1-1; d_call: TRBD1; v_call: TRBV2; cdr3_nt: TGTGCCAGCTGTAAAAGCCGACAGGGGGTTAACACTGAAGCTTTCTTT; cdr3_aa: CASCKSRQGVNTEAFF
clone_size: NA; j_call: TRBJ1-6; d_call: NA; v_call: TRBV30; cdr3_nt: TGTGCCTTAGATAGACAGGCTAATAATTCACCCCTCCACTTT; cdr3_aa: CALDRQANNSPLHF
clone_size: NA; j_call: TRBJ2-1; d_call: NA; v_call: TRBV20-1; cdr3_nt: TGCAGTGCTGGGAGGGGGGGGGAGCAGTTCTTC; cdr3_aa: CSAGRGGEQFF
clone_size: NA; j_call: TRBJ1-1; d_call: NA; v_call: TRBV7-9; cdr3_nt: TGTGCCAGCAGCCCTACCGCCTCCGACAGCCTAGTAAACACTGAAGCTTTCTTT; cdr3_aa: CASSPTASDSLVNTEAFF
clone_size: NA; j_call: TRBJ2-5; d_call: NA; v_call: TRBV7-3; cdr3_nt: TGTGCCAGCAGCTTAGGAGGCGGGGAGACCCAGTACTTC; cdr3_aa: CASSLGGGETQYF
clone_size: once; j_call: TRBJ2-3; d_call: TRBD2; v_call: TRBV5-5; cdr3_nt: TGTGCCAGCAGCTTGGCCGGGACTAGCGGGGTCACAGATACGCAGTATTTT; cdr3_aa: CASSLAGTSGVTDTQYF
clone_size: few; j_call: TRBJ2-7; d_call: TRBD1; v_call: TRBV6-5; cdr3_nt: TGTGCCAGCAGTTCCCGAACCGGGACAGGGAACGAGCAGTACTTC; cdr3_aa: CASSSRTGTGNEQYF
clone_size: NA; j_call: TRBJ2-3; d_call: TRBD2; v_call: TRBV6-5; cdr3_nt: TGTGCCAGCAGTAAGCGGGGGGCGATCACAGATACGCAGTATTTT; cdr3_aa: CASSKRGAITDTQYF
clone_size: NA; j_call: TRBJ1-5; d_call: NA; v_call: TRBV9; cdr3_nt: TGTGCCAGCAGCGTAGACGGGAGCAATCAGCCCCAGCATTTT; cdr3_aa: CASSVDGSNQPQHF
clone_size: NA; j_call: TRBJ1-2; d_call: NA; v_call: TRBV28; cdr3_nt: TGTGCCAGCACCTCCGAGGCTTATGGCTACACCTTC; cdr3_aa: CASTSEAYGYTF
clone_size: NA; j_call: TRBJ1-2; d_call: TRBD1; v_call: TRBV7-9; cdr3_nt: TGTGCCAGCAGCATAGTCCAGGGGGCCTATGGCTACACCTTC; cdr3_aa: CASSIVQGAYGYTF
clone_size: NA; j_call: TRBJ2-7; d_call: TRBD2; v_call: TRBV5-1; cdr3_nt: TGCGCCAGCAGCTTGGTCGCTAGCGGGGCGTACGAGCAGTACTTC; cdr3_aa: CASSLVASGAYEQYF
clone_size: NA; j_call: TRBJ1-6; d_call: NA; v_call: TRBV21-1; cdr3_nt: TGTGCCAGCAGCTGCGGCAGGGTTCGGCGCCCTCCCGATTCACCCCTCCACTTT; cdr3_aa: CASSCGRVRRPPDSPLHF
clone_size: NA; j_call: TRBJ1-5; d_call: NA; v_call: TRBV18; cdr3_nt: TGTGCCAGCTCACCGGGGGGGGGACAGCCCCAGCATTTT; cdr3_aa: CASSPGGGQPQHF
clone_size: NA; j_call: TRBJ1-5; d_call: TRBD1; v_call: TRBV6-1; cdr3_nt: TGTGCCAGCAGCGAGCAGGGGGCGGCAAGACAGCCCCAGCATTTT; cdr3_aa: CASSEQGAARQPQHF
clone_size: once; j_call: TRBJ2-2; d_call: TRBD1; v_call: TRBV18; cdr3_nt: TGTGCCAGCTCACCGGGACAGACCAACACCGGGGAGCTGTTTTTT; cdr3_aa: CASSPGQTNTGELFF
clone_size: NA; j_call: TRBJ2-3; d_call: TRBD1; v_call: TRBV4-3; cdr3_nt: TGCGCCAGCAGCCAAGACACGGGACAGGGGCTCACAGATACGCAGTATTTT; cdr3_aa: CASSQDTGQGLTDTQYF
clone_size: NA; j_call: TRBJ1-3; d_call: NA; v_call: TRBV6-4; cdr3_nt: TGTGCTGGGGGGGATTACTCTGGAAACACCATATATTTT; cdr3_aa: CAGGDYSGNTIYF
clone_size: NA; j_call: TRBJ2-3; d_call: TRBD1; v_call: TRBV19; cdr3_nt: TGTGCCAGTAGTATCGCGACAGGGGTGGTAGATACGCAGTATTTT; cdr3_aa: CASSIATGVVDTQYF
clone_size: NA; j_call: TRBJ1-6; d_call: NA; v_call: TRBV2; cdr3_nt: TGTGCCAGCACCCGGGACTCCTATAATTCACCCCTCCACTTT; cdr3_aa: CASTRDSYNSPLHF
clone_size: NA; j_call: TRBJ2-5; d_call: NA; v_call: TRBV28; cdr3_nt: TGTGCCAGCAGTAGGAGGACGGAGACCCAGTACTTC; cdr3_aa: CASSRRTETQYF
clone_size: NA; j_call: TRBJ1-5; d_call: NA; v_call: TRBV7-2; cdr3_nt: TGTGCCAGCAGCTTAGGGGCAGGTCAGCCCCAGCATTTT; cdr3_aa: CASSLGAGQPQHF
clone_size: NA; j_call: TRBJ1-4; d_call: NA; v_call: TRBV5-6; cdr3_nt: TGTGCCAGCAGCTTGTCATTGCCGCAGACTGCAACTAATGAAAAACTGTTTTTT; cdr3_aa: CASSLSLPQTATNEKLFF
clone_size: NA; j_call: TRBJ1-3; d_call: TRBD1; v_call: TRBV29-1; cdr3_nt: TGCAGCGCTGGGACAGTCGGAAACACCATATATTTT; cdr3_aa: CSAGTVGNTIYF
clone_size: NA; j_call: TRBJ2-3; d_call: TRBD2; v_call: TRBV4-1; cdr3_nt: TGCGCCAGCAGCCGAGGAGGACTAGGGGATACGCAGTATTTT; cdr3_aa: CASSRGGLGDTQYF